The clone carrying this T cell receptor (beta chain) has just a few counts. Its antigen is unidentified. A multiplex PCR was run with 60 Vbeta primers and 13 Jbeta primers. The table came from immunoSEQ multiplex PCR; TCRdb's copy has only in-frame clones and leaves some out. Of around 170,000 clones in the sample, 75% to 90% were seen once. The data are from a study of cytomegalovirus exposure and HLA in healthy donors. V gave up 5 bases and J gave up 4 bases, with 17 bases separating them. CDR1 is SGHVS and CDR2 is FNYEAQ in the germline V gene. The length of the CDR3 is 15 residues. General study results and limits: In a later analysis, a missense DCLRE1C variant was linked to TCR beta V- and J-gene trimming. Accurate prediction of most subjects' HLA-A and HLA-B alleles from TCR beta sequences was reported.

The rearrangement uses TRBV7-6 and TRBJ1-1; a possible D gene is TRBD1 (5 bases). Specimen: PBMCs. This TCR derives from a woman in her fifties or sixties in good health and CMV-seropositive. CDR3 residues: CASSLGQNTLTEAFF. The DNA of the CDR3 is TGTGCCAGCAGCCTAGGACAAAACACACTCACTGAAGCTTTCTTT.